The 20 T cell receptor beta chains presented below share a single source sample, sequenced in a study of Ad26.COV2.S vaccination and SARS-CoV-2 variants. TCRdb's table, derived via immunoSEQ multiplex PCR, lists solely in-frame clones and lacks some. The data show around 370,000 clones, around 90% seen once. This specimen consisted of peripheral blood, obtained after recovery from COVID-19. These receptors all come from a human donor who had recovered from COVID-19.

The genes are TRBV9 and TRBJ2-3; 9 bases are a match to TRBD2. The CDR3 sequence is 16 residues long. The V segment lost 4 bases and the J segment 4 bases; nucleotides outside the gene matches: 10. Germline V gene sequence: CDR1 SGDLS, CDR2 YYNGEE. CDR3 in amino acids: CASSPSGGGGADTQYF. The CDR3 DNA reads as TGTGCCAGCAGCCCCAGCGGGGGCGGGGGGGCAGATACGCAGTATTTT.

V usage is TRBV6-1 and J usage is TRBJ1-3; D perhaps matches TRBD1 (6 bases). V lost 1 base, J lost 8 bases, and 12 bases lay in between. This CDR3 has 14 residues. The germline V gene has CDR1 MNHNS and CDR2 SASEGT. In nucleotides, the CDR3 is TGTGCCAGCAGTGAAGGACAGGCGGTTGACACCATATATTTT. Protein sequence: CASSEGQAVDTIYF.

The chain recombines TRBV7-9 with TRBJ1-5; D is unclear. Per germline, CDR1 SEHNR and CDR2 FQNEAQ (reference sequence). The germline V and J ends were trimmed by 5 bases and 6 bases, with 11 bases remaining between them. CDR3 length equals 13 residues. For the CDR3, the DNA is TGTGCCAGCAGCCTCGAGATAGCTCAGCCCCAGCATTTT. This sequence encodes CASSLEIAQPQHF.

The chain uses TRBV27 and TRBJ1-6; D may be TRBD1 (5 bases). Germline V gene data show CDR1 as MNHEY and CDR2 as SMNVEV (reference sequence). CDR3 size: 17 residues. Deletions cut 3 bases from V and 5 bases from J, with 17 bases between. CDR3 sequence (DNA): TGTGCCAGCAGTTTGGGCTCAGGGAGGGGCAATAATTCACCCCTCCACTTT. This sequence encodes CASSLGSGRGNNSPLHF.

The J gene is TRBJ2-3, the V gene TRBV7-6; 11 bases agree with TRBD2. Per the germline V gene, CDR1 is SGHVS and CDR2 is FNYEAQ. Trimming cost V 4 bases and J 4 bases; bases outside gene matches: 7. The CDR3 is 16 amino acids. CDR3 loop: CASSYGTSGASDTQYF. CDR3 coding DNA: TGTGCCAGCAGCTACGGGACTAGCGGTGCGTCAGATACGCAGTATTTT.

This chain connects TRBV27 to TRBJ2-7, with D uncertain. CDR1 is MNHEY and CDR2 is SMNVEV in the germline V gene (reference sequence). CDR3 length equals 14 residues. Trimming took 6 bases from V and 6 from J, leaving 18 bases between them. This CDR3 is CASRITSDRSEQYF. CDR3 in DNA: TGTGCCAGCAGAATCACATCTGATAGGTCCGAGCAGTACTTC.

The rearrangement joins TRBV3-1 (or the pseudogene TRBV3-2) to TRBJ1-1, with 8 bases lining up with TRBD1. J lost 0 bases, V lost 5 bases, and 8 bases had no gene match. Germline V lookup: CDR1 LGHDT, CDR2 YNNKEL (reference sequence). CDR3 size: 16 residues. This chain's CDR3 is CASSIDRGIMNTEAFF. The CDR3 DNA sequence: TGTGCCAGCAGCATAGACAGGGGCATCATGAACACTGAAGCTTTCTTT.

The J gene is TRBJ2-5, the V gene TRBV7-9, with a tentative D call TRBD2 (6 bases). CDR3 length: 15 residues. Germline V gene data show CDR1 as SEHNR and CDR2 as FQNEAQ (reference sequence). Deletions cut 2 bases from V and 5 bases from J, with 15 bases between. The DNA of the CDR3 is TGTGCCAGCAGCTTAATCCCCCGGGGGACGGAGACCCAGTACTTC. Translating it yields CASSLIPRGTETQYF.

Only one count was recorded for this clone. The chain employs TRBV7-8 and TRBJ1-4; tentative D call: TRBD1 (6 bases). The germline CDR1 and CDR2 sequences are SGHVS and FQNEAQ. V was clipped by 5 bases and J by 6 bases, with 10 bases between them. The CDR3 length is 13 residues. The CDR3 reads CASSPAGDEKLFF. For the CDR3, the DNA is TGTGCCAGCAGCCCCGCAGGGGATGAAAAACTGTTTTTT.

V usage is TRBV27 and J usage is TRBJ2-7; weak D call: TRBD1 (7 bases). Trimming left V 6 bases short and J 3 bases short, with 18 bases between. CDR1 is MNHEY and CDR2 is SMNVEV in the germline V gene (reference sequence). The CDR3 has 15 amino acids. CDR3 in DNA: TGTGCCAGCAGGATGGAGGGGGCAGGCCTCTACGAGCAGTACTTC. Translation: CASRMEGAGLYEQYF.

This clone was counted a single time. The rearrangement links TRBV5-1 to TRBJ1-4, with 9 bases that match TRBD1. The V and J ends lost 7 bases and 3 bases, in that order; junction bases with no gene match: 7. This CDR3 contains 15 residues. Germline lookup yields CDR1 SGHRS and CDR2 YFSETQ. The CDR3 loop is CASGEQGAANEKLFF. CDR3 sequence (DNA): TGCGCCAGCGGGGAACAGGGGGCAGCTAATGAAAAACTGTTTTTT.

With respect to this clone: This specimen includes other DNA sequences encoding the same CDR3. J is TRBJ2-5 and V is TRBV9; 10 bases are shared with TRBD2. There are 14 residues in the CDR3. CDR1 SGDLS and CDR2 YYNGEE come from the germline V gene. Trimming took 1 base from V and 3 from J; bases not matched to a gene: 0. CDR3 loop: CASSVSGGEETQYF. In DNA, the CDR3 is TGTGCCAGCAGCGTAAGCGGGGGGGAAGAGACCCAGTACTTC. Together with reference TRBV9 and TRBJ2-5, the CDR3 gives the full variable domain: DSGVTQTPKHLITATGQRVTLRCSPRSGDLSVYWYQQSLDQGLQFLIQYYNGEERAKGNILERFSAQQFPDLHSELNLSSLELGDSALYFCASSVSGGEETQYFGPGTRLLVL.

The V gene is TRBV6-6, the J gene TRBJ1-2, with D uncertain. CDR1 is MNHNY and CDR2 is SVGAGI in the germline V gene (reference sequence). Between the trimmed V and J ends, which lost 4 bases and 7 bases, there was a span of 16 bases. The length of the CDR3 is 14 residues. CDR3 DNA: TGTGCCAGCAGTTTAGCCCCGGGTGCTGGTGGCTACACCTTC. Its translation is CASSLAPGAGGYTF.

The chain joins TRBV6-5 to TRBJ1-5; D gene uncertain. Per germline, CDR1 MNHEY and CDR2 SVGAGI. The CDR3 covers 15 residues. Trimming stripped 7 bases from V and 0 bases from J, with 13 bases between. This CDR3 reads CASTSGFNSNQPQHF. CDR3 sequence (DNA): TGTGCCAGCACCAGCGGGTTCAATAGCAATCAGCCCCAGCATTTT.

The chain carries TRBV5-6 and TRBJ2-5; 11 nucleotides agree with TRBD2. Germline CDR1 reads SGHDT; CDR2 reads YYEEEE. The CDR3 covers 15 residues. J gave up 5 bases and V 2 bases, and 5 bases lay outside the gene matches. The CDR3 loop is CASSFLAGGHETQYF. The DNA for the CDR3 is TGTGCCAGCAGCTTCCTAGCGGGGGGTCACGAGACCCAGTACTTC.

This clone came up many times. The V gene is TRBV5-6, the J gene TRBJ2-7; D ambiguous. The ends were cut back, 0 bases at V and 2 bases at J, with 9 bases in the middle. Germline loops: CDR1 SGHDT, CDR2 YYEEEE. This CDR3 region has 14 residues. This CDR3 reads CASSLASKPYEQYF. CDR3 sequence (DNA): TGTGCCAGCAGCTTGGCCAGTAAGCCCTACGAGCAGTACTTC.

This chain joins TRBV19 and TRBJ2-2, with D hard to call. Trimming removed 5 bases at V and 6 bases at J, with 16 bases between. CDR1 is LNHDA and CDR2 is SQIVND in the germline V gene (reference sequence). The CDR3 sequence is 15 residues long. The CDR3 DNA reads TGTGCCAGTAGTGATCAGAACGGCCACCCCGGGGAGCTGTTTTTT. It encodes CASSDQNGHPGELFF. Full variable domain (outside the CDR3, taken from reference TRBV19 and TRBJ2-2): DGGITQSPKYLFRKEGQNVTLSCEQNLNHDAMYWYRQDPGQGLRLIYYSQIVNDFQKGDIAEGYSVSREKKESFPLTVTSAQKNPTAFYLCASSDQNGHPGELFFGEGSRLTVL.

In DNA, the CDR3 is TGCGCCAGCAGTGCTGGGCTAGTATACGAGCAGTACTTC. Translated, it gives CASSAGLVYEQYF. The J gene is TRBJ2-7, the V gene TRBV10-2; no definite D call. Trimming cost V 4 bases and J 4 bases, with 11 bases left between them. Looked up from germline, CDR1 is WSHSY and CDR2 is SAAADI. The CDR3 runs to 13 residues.

The chain has TRBV6-5 and TRBJ2-7; possibly TRBD1 for D (5 bases). Trimming left V 6 bases short and J 2 bases short, with 14 bases between. Germline lookup yields CDR1 MNHEY and CDR2 SVGAGI. The CDR3 loop spans 14 amino acids. The DNA for the CDR3 is TGTGCCAGCAGCAGCCTAACAGGCCCCTACGAGCAGTACTTC. It specifies CASSSLTGPYEQYF.

This rearrangement joins TRBV4-1 to TRBJ2-3; 7 bases align to TRBD2. Germline V gene data show CDR1 as MGHRA and CDR2 as YSYEKL. The CDR3 sequence is 14 residues long. The trim removed 8 bases at V and 4 bases at J, leaving 9 bases unmatched. CDR3 coding DNA: TGCGCCAGCTCCACGGCGGGGGAGGCAGATACGCAGTATTTT. Its translation: CASSTAGEADTQYF.